This T cell receptor (beta chain) emerged from a study of T cell responses to AZD1222 COVID-19 vaccine. Whole-study findings and limits: Clonal diversity was possibly underestimated, and white British individuals and females predominated among donors. Spike-wide coverage was observed for vaccine-associated CD4 TCRs, with dominant responses at 160-218 and 743-854.

Notes on this clone: The antigen is unknown.

Sequencing was performed with immunoSEQ multiplex PCR; in TCRdb, only in-frame clones are kept and a portion is missing. The repertoire holds 65,000 to 85,000 clones, with roughly 80% as singletons. The ends were cut back, 0 bases at V and 6 bases at J, with 6 bases in the middle. From germline, CDR1 is SGDLS and CDR2 YYNGEE. The CDR3 has 12 residues. V and J are TRBV9 and TRBJ1-2, with D unclear. The clonotype was recovered from an adult in good health. Here the sequenced sample was peripheral blood, taken on day 0 of AZD1222 vaccination. Here the CDR3 DNA reads TGTGCCAGCAGCGTAGCGAGGGATGGCTACACCTTC. Its translation: CASSVARDGYTF.